This T cell receptor (beta chain) is from a study of Ad26.COV2.S vaccination and SARS-CoV-2 variants. Study-level information: Ad26.COV2.S shots went into the muscle once or twice, 56 days apart. Findings of the study overall: In TCR breadth and depth analyses, total T cell responses may have been underestimated.

Sample treatment: about 20 received Ad26.COV2.S at low or high dose, single or two shots; about 5 received placebo; per-sample allocation not given. The study sampled participants on day 63 after the first vaccine or placebo injection. Spike of the Wuhan-strain SARS-CoV-2 was expressed by an Ad26 vector, which formed the vaccine. The CDR3 covers 14 residues. V dropped 3 bases and J dropped 4 bases, with 13 bases sitting between them. Germline CDR1 and CDR2: SGHAT and FQDESV (reference sequence). As to this clone: Its antigen remains unknown.

The protocol was immunoSEQ multiplex PCR, while the TCRdb copy is restricted to in-frame clones and leaves out a portion. Here the sample spans just under 250,000 clones, around 89% being singletons. The sequence derives from a person between 18 and 59 years old who received the Ad26.COV2.S COVID-19 vaccine or a placebo. This specimen was peripheral blood, taken in a trial of Ad26.COV2.S vaccine versus placebo. This chain joins TRBV11-1 and TRBJ2-7; possible D gene TRBD1, 6 bases. CDR3 nucleotides: TGTGCCAGCAGCTTGGGAAGGACAGTATACGAGCAGTACTTC. Encoded protein: CASSLGRTVYEQYF.